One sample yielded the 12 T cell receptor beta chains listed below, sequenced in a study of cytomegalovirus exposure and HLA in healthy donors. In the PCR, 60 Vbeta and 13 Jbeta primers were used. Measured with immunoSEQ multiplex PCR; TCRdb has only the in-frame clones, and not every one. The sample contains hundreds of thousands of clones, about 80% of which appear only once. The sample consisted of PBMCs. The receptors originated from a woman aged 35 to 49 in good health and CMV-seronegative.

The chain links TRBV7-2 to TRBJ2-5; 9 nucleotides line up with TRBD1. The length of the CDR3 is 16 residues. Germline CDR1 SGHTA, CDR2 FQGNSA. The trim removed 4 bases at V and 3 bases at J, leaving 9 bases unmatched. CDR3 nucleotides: TGTGCCAGCAGCTATCATCAAGGACAGGGGAAAGAGACCCAGTACTTC. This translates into CASSYHQGQGKETQYF.

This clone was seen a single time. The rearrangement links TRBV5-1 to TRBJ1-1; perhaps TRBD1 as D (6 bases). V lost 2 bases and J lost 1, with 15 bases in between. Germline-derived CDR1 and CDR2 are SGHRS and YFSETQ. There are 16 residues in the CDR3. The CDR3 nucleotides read TGCGCCAGCAGCTTTTATTATCCAGGGGAGAACACTGAAGCTTTCTTT. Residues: CASSFYYPGENTEAFF.

The CDR3 region is CASSLAQYYEQYF. The CDR3 DNA is TGCGCCAGCAGCTTGGCACAGTACTACGAGCAGTACTTC. The chain carries TRBV5-1 and TRBJ2-7; D is undetermined. The CDR3 runs 13 residues. V was clipped by 0 bases and J by 3 bases, with 7 bases between them. The V gene's germline CDR1 is SGHRS and CDR2 YFSETQ.

The CDR3 region is CASSSQRGYEQYF. The CDR3 DNA follows: TGTGCCAGCAGCTCTCAGCGCGGTTACGAGCAGTACTTC. V and J are TRBV7-3 and TRBJ2-7; D call uncertain. Trimming removed 4 bases from V and 4 bases from J, with 11 bases in between. Looked up from germline, CDR1 is SGHTA and CDR2 is FQGTGA. The CDR3 sequence is 13 residues long.

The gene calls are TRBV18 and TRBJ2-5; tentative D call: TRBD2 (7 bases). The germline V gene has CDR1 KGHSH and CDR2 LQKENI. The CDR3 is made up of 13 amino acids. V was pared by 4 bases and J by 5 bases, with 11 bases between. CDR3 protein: CASSLGGLETQYF. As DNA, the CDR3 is TGTGCCAGCTCACTCGGGGGGCTCGAGACCCAGTACTTC.

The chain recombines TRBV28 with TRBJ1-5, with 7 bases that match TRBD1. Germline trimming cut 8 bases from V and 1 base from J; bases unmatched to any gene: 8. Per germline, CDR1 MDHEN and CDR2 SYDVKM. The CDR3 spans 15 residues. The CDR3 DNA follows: TGTGCCAGCCAGCCAGGGGGAATGAGCAATCAGCCCCAGCATTTT. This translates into CASQPGGMSNQPQHF.

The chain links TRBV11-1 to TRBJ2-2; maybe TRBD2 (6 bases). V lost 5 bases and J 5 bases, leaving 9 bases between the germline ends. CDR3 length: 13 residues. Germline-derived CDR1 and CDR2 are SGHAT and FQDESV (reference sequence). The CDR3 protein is CASSARGTGELFF. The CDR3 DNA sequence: TGTGCCAGCAGCGCCCGGGGGACCGGGGAGCTGTTTTTT.

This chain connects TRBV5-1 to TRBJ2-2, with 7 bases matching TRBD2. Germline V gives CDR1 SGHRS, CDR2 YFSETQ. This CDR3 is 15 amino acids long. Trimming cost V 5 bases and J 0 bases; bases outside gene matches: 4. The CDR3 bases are TGCGCCAGCAGAACAGCGGGGACGAACACCGGGGAGCTGTTTTTT. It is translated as CASRTAGTNTGELFF.

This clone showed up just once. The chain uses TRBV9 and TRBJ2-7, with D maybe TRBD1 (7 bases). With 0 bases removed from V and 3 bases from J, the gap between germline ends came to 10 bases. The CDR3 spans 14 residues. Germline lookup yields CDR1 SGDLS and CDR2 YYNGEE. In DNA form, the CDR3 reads TGTGCCAGCAGCGTAGGACAGGGAGGCTACGAGCAGTACTTC. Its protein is CASSVGQGGYEQYF.

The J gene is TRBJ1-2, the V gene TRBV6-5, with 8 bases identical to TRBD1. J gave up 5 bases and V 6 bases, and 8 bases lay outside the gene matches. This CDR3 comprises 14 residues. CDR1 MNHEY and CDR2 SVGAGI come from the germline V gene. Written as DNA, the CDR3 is TGTGCCAGCAGATGGGGACGACAGGGGTATGGCTACACCTTC. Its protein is CASRWGRQGYGYTF.

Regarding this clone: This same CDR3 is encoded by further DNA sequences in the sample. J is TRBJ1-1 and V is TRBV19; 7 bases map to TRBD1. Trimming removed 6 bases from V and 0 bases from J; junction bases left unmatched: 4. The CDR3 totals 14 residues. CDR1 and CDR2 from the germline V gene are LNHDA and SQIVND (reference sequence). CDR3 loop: CASSPGTVNTEAFF. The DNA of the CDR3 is TGTGCCAGTAGCCCCGGGACAGTGAACACTGAAGCTTTCTTT.

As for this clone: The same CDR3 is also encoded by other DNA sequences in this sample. CDR3 loop: CASSIGGRGSYEQYF. The CDR3 DNA is TGTGCCAGTAGTATAGGGGGTAGAGGGTCCTACGAGCAGTACTTC. The V call is TRBV19, the J call TRBJ2-7, with D possibly matching TRBD2 (5 bases). Germline V lookup: CDR1 LNHDA, CDR2 SQIVND (reference sequence). CDR3 size: 15 residues. V was shortened by 1 base and J by 1 base, with 11 bases between the two germline ends.